This record looks at one T cell receptor (beta chain) sequence and its context. This clonotype was detected only a few times. Its binding antigen is unknown. No base quality information exists; no much larger clone differs at one position. The CDR3 sequence holds 14 residues, the cysteine and phenylalanine included. Only the CDR3 portion is preserved as DNA: 42 bases, with reading frame beginning at the first base. CDR1 and CDR2 are drawn from the germline V gene: SGHAT, FQNNGV. V is cut by 3 bases and J by 5 bases, and the space between the germline ends is 13 bases. Read against the paper, the sample's treatment or condition label means: live attenuated yellow fever vaccine strain. PBMCs were isolated from peripheral blood using a standard Ficoll-Paque protocol. Dynabeads CD4 and CD8 positive selection kits were used to isolate the CD4 and CD8 T-cell fractions. TriZol was used to extract RNA from bulk PBMCs, from CD4 and CD8 fractions, and from dextramer-positive and dextramer-negative fractions.

The data were taken from a study of T cells after yellow fever vaccination (dated by TCRdb to the late 2010s). At the level of the whole study: The SMART-Seq v4 Ultra Low Input RNA kit was used to prepare libraries from fractions with low cell numbers. To track T-cell clones before and after primary and booster YFV17D yellow fever vaccination, bulk TCR alpha and beta repertoires were sequenced longitudinally. The cohort comprised two healthy male donors, one aged 18 to 29 and one aged 30 to 40 years. Bulk PBMC replicates and cell subsets were isolated from blood drawn at multiple timepoints before and after both primary and secondary immunization. General findings and caveats noted by the study authors: Most clones expanded after primary vaccination were re-detected after the booster (around 96% of CD4 and around nine tenths of CD8), suggesting broad memory maintenance. The secondary T-cell response was weaker than the primary response but faster, peaking on day 5 instead of day 15. Computational filtering was required because FACS-sorted repertoires could contain abundant contaminating clonotypes from the bulk population. The study included only a couple of donors, which limits how far the findings can be generalized. A small share of clonotypes occurred in both CD4 and CD8 compartments, likely arising from convergent recombination.

This sample was sequenced with an Illumina NovaSeq 6000. TCR cDNA was synthesized by 5'RACE template switching, through which a universal primer site and unique molecular identifiers were introduced. Priming of cDNA synthesis was performed from both the TCR alpha and TCR beta constant segments. Libraries were amplified in two PCR steps, with sample barcodes and sequencing adapters added in the second step. Sequencing of libraries was performed on Illumina HiSeq 2500 (2x100 bp) or NovaSeq (2x150 bp). As for the authors' bioinformatics: MIGEC handled demultiplexing of reads and collapsing into UMI consensus sequences, while MiXCR performed V(D)J alignment. Vaccine-responding clonotypes were defined with edgeR using replicate PBMC samples, requiring FDR below 0.01 and a log2 fold change above 5 up to day 15. Bulk clonotypes were assigned CD4 or CD8 identity according to which sequenced CD4 or CD8 repertoire held them at higher abundance. Through fastp at Q25 and MiXCR, TCRdb rebuilt clones from the public reads, retaining in-frame beta chains. Every distinct CDR3 protein forms one entry, paired with its most common genes and DNA. These V and J calls derive from TCRdb rather than the authors' analysis. This sample gives around 320,000 distinct CDR3 sequences in total; 9.5% to 12% of them show up just once. The top ten constitute over 3% of the sample.

The starting material was CD4+ T cells sorted from PBMCs, obtained 45 days after the yellow fever booster vaccination. The origin of this receptor is a man aged 18-30 years who received the YFV17D yellow fever vaccine. The chain is assembled from TRBV11-2 and TRBJ1-1; the best D guess is TRBD1, with 6 bases matching. At the DNA level, the sequence is TGTGCCAGCAGCTTTGGGTCCAGGGGTACTGAAGCTTTCTTT. Translation gives CASSFGSRGTEAFF. The reference TRBV11-2 and TRBJ1-1 proteins fill in what lies around the CDR3, so the full variable domain reads EAGVAQSPRYKIIEKRQSVAFWCNPISGHATLYWYQQILGQGPKLLIQFQNNGVVDDSQLPKDRFSAERLKGVDSTLKIQPAKLEDSAVYLCASSFGSRGTEAFFGQGTRLTVV.